This section outlines one T cell receptor (beta chain) sequence together with its context. Under the authors' procedure: Scientists estimated how many nucleated cells there were by amplifying reference gene primers. The data were produced by immunoSEQ multiplex PCR, yet TCRdb's version contains in-frame clones alone and is incomplete. That table gives V, J and clone size, and the DNA gave D and trimming. This sample has around 35,000 clones, with approximately 90% found just once. These data originate in a study of blood T cell repertoires in COVID-19. On the study more broadly: From the United States, Italy and Spain came samples of acute and convalescent COVID-19. Sources were T cells, B-cell-depleted T cells, or PBMCs; the material itself was cDNA or gDNA.

V gave up 6 bases and J gave up 2 bases, with 14 bases separating them. The CDR3 is made up of 14 amino acids. CDR1 MNHEY and CDR2 SVGEGT come from the germline V gene. Sequenced: peripheral blood. The J gene is TRBJ2-7, the V gene TRBV6-2 or TRBV6-3; perhaps TRBD1 as D (5 bases). This TCR was recovered from a human donor in a cohort sampled during active COVID-19. The DNA of the CDR3 is TGTGCCAGCAGCCCCAGGGTTGGACCCTACGAGCAGTACTTC. It specifies CASSPRVGPYEQYF.